This TCR beta chain was observed in a study of T and B cells in COVID-19 patients. The CDR3 runs 16 residues. Germline V gives CDR1 LNHNV, CDR2 YYDKDF (reference sequence). V was cut by 0 bases and J by 0 bases, with 9 bases left in between. From blood, roughly 250-550 ng of genomic DNA served as TRB template. This clonotype turned up a few times. Multiplex PCR with BIOMED2 TRB-A/B primer pools amplified TRB rearrangements. TCRdb fed the multiplex PCR reads into MiXCR, producing one record per CDR3 protein. The sample holds 15,000 to 20,000 distinct CDR3 sequences, 35% to 40% seen once. This clonotype was sampled from a human donor with active COVID-19. The genes are TRBV15 and TRBJ1-3, with a tentative D call TRBD1 (5 bases). The specimen sequenced was blood. The CDR3 coding sequence is TGTGCCACCAGCAGAGATCGGGGGAGCTCTGGAAACACCATATATTTT. Translation gives CATSRDRGSSGNTIYF.